This T cell receptor (beta chain) appears in the sequencing data of a study of cytomegalovirus exposure and HLA in healthy donors. CDR3 size: 11 residues. Healthy bone marrow donors made up the cohort. Donors likely had unrecorded immune exposures despite being nominally healthy when sampled. Concerning this clone itself: Its antigen is unidentified.

Study-wide points: Most TCR beta V segments were productive about 90% or about 30% of the time in an earlier analysis.

60 Vbeta and 13 Jbeta primers were used in PCR. The protocol was immunoSEQ multiplex PCR, while the TCRdb copy is restricted to in-frame clones and leaves out a portion. The sample includes about 210,000 clones, 81% of them seen just once. The sample was PBMCs. This receptor was obtained from a man in his forties in good health and CMV-seropositive. This chain uses TRBV12-2 with TRBJ2-7; TRBD2 is the table's D call and was not checked against the DNA. TRBV12-2 is a pseudogene segment. The DNA of the CDR3 is TGTGCAAGTCGCCCGTCCTACGAGCAGTACTTC. Its protein is CASRPSYEQYF.